The entry that follows covers one T cell receptor beta chain sequence. The antigen remains unidentified. Here immunoSEQ multiplex PCR was the method, and the copy in TCRdb shows in-frame clones only, minus some. The top ten clones hold more than 1.5% of a sample with about 62,000 clones, around nine tenths of them seen once. Time point specified: week 11, during vaccination. Alongside topical imiquimod, each dose of vaccine comprised 300 ug of mutant IDH1 20-mer peptide. This entry belongs to a study of a mutant IDH1 vaccine in newly diagnosed glioma. As for the study in general: Pretreatment consisted of radiotherapy, temozolomide, or both, with most receiving both.

Overall study findings and caveats: Altogether, approximately 93% of patients exhibited vaccine-induced immune responses.

The input for sequencing was PBMCs, taken from a glioma patient whose treatment included an IDH1 peptide vaccine. The clonotype was recovered from a man aged 35 to 55 with glioma.

The CDR3, as DNA: TGCGCCAGCAGCTTGGAAACAGGGACAGAGACCCAGTACTTC. This gives the protein CASSLETGTETQYF. V is TRBV5-1 and J is TRBJ2-5, with TRBD1 as a possible D gene (6 bases). Per the germline V gene, CDR1 is SGHRS and CDR2 is YFSETQ. Trimming shortened V by 0 bases and J by 4 bases, and 10 bases separated the two germline ends. The CDR3 runs to 14 residues.